A selection of T cell receptor beta chains follows, all from one sample in a study of cytomegalovirus exposure and HLA in healthy donors. The table came from immunoSEQ multiplex PCR; TCRdb's copy has only in-frame clones and leaves some out. The data hold around 200,000 clones, with approximately 85% observed a single time. The sample comprised PBMCs. Receptors originate from a woman aged 45-60 years in good health and CMV-seronegative. CDR3s include the opening cysteine and the closing phenylalanine or tryptophan. Fields, in order: V gene, J gene, clone size, CDR3 protein. Some rows mark clone size as missing; the rest say once, few, many or name a class of expanded clone.

V: TRBV6-5; J: TRBJ1-1; size: NA; CDR3: CASSLRTGVNAEAFF
V: TRBV6-5; J: TRBJ1-2; size: NA; CDR3: CASSYRGRRGYTF
V: TRBV18; J: TRBJ1-1; size: NA; CDR3: CASSTGVNTEAFF
V: TRBV2; J: TRBJ2-3; size: once; CDR3: CASSGAGQGADTQYF
V: TRBV2; J: TRBJ1-4; size: NA; CDR3: CASREQGVVNEKLFF
V: TRBV27; J: TRBJ1-5; size: few; CDR3: CASSSTGFSNQPQHF
V: TRBV30; J: TRBJ2-3; size: NA; CDR3: CAWSASPGQGAVDTQYF
V: TRBV7-9; J: TRBJ1-2; size: NA; CDR3: CASSFFHGQGVYGYTF
V: TRBV7-2; J: TRBJ2-2; size: NA; CDR3: CASRPPGQGVSTGELFF
V: TRBV29-1; J: TRBJ1-6; size: NA; CDR3: CSALYGNSPLHF
V: TRBV7-9; J: TRBJ1-5; size: NA; CDR3: CSSSFESQPQHF
V: TRBV29-1; J: TRBJ2-2; size: NA; CDR3: CSVRLAGGPGELFF
V: TRBV11-2; J: TRBJ2-5; size: NA; CDR3: CASSLGTPRQETQYF
V: TRBV4-3; J: TRBJ1-3; size: NA; CDR3: CASSQAGVDGGNTIYF
V: TRBV27; J: TRBJ1-1; size: NA; CDR3: CASSHRQGRQVEAFF
V: TRBV20-1; J: TRBJ2-1; size: NA; CDR3: CSTNQQFF
V: TRBV19; J: TRBJ1-5; size: once; CDR3: CAAQGYGNQPQHF
V: TRBV9; J: TRBJ1-2; size: once; CDR3: CASSVGRGYGYTF
V: TRBV7-9; J: TRBJ1-1; size: NA; CDR3: CASSLVGGAGTEAFF
V: TRBV29-1; J: TRBJ2-5; size: once; CDR3: CSVDWREEETQYF
V: TRBV18; J: TRBJ2-3; size: NA; CDR3: CASSQGQGSTDTQYF
V: TRBV4-2; J: TRBJ2-7; size: NA; CDR3: CASSPLTSGSYEQYF
V: TRBV7-8; J: TRBJ2-3; size: few; CDR3: CASSPPSGKADTQYF
V: TRBV7-2; J: TRBJ2-5; size: few; CDR3: CASSPGILYSQETQYF
V: TRBV28; J: TRBJ1-3; size: NA; CDR3: CASSLTGGSGNTIYF
V: TRBV7-8; J: TRBJ1-2; size: NA; CDR3: CASSLGGKTALFGYTF
V: TRBV6-1; J: TRBJ1-5; size: NA; CDR3: CVSMRGTGARPQHF
V: TRBV5-6; J: TRBJ2-7; size: few; CDR3: CASSLVGGTTYEQYF
V: TRBV29-1; J: TRBJ2-7; size: NA; CDR3: CSVEQGAFYEQYF
V: TRBV28; J: TRBJ1-5; size: NA; CDR3: CASSYIPVEASNQPQHF
V: TRBV19; J: TRBJ1-1; size: NA; CDR3: CASSMQGVGTEAFF
V: TRBV18; J: TRBJ2-7; size: NA; CDR3: CASSRPGTGVEQYF
V: TRBV5-1; J: TRBJ1-4; size: NA; CDR3: CASTIGGSNEKLFF
V: TRBV30; J: TRBJ1-2; size: NA; CDR3: CAWSQGGYGYTF
V: TRBV7-2; J: TRBJ2-2; size: NA; CDR3: CASSFTSGGYTGELFF
V: TRBV27; J: TRBJ2-3; size: once; CDR3: CASSFRTDFTDTQYF
V: TRBV5-1; J: TRBJ1-1; size: NA; CDR3: CASSLRGGDTEAFF
V: TRBV7-7; J: TRBJ2-7; size: NA; CDR3: CASSPTSGSGEQYF
V: TRBV30; J: TRBJ2-1; size: NA; CDR3: CAWSSQSRLIGEAYEQFF
V: TRBV6-1; J: TRBJ1-5; size: few; CDR3: CASRTGQGGHQPQHF
V: TRBV7-2; J: TRBJ2-5; size: NA; CDR3: CASKGGGLAGGPSPLYF
V: TRBV5-1; J: TRBJ2-3; size: NA; CDR3: CASSRGESTDTQYF